The present T cell receptor (beta chain) was sequenced within a study of human T cells and chemical hapten exposure. Germline-derived CDR1 and CDR2 are SNHLY and FYNNEI. This CDR3 is 20 amino acids long. The V gene end was trimmed by 5 bases and the J gene end by 4 bases; junction bases not matched to a gene: 20. Time point given: healthy volunteer bleed at 6 weeks. It was unfractionated whole blood from which total RNA was extracted. The table lists this clonotype with a few counts. TCRdb reprocessed the RACE reads with MiXCR, giving one entry per CDR3 protein. This table has around 80,000 distinct CDR3 sequences, approximately 8.6% appearing once.

The V call is TRBV2, the J call TRBJ2-3; 11 bases are a match to TRBD2. The source is a male donor in good health. Some clones in this sample may be carry-over from other donors' samples. Sequenced: whole blood. CDR3 in amino acids: CASSPRTGKLAGGPPDTQYF. CDR3 DNA sequence: TGTGCCAGCAGTCCAAGGACAGGAAAATTAGCGGGAGGGCCCCCAGATACGCAGTATTTT.